This T cell receptor (beta chain) was retrieved from a study of shared clonotypes between healthy human individuals. As for this clone: The antigen is unknown.

Germline loops: CDR1 SGHVT, CDR2 SQSDAQ. The J segment lost 1 base and the V segment lost 2 bases, leaving 6 bases of the junction unmatched. The CDR3 covers 16 residues. The sorted-subset replicate PCRs were given about 210 ng DNA, which is about 29,000 T cell genomes. The table came from immunoSEQ multiplex PCR; TCRdb's copy has only in-frame clones and leaves some out. The table lists roughly 2 million clones, roughly 95% of them singletons. Findings and limits, study-wide: Naive subsets, compared against memory subsets, generally had larger estimated richness values. Inspection by rarefaction showed sorted-subset sequencing to be incomplete despite large depth. Relative to their counterparts shared across all four donors, non-shared clonotypes exhibited diminished generation probabilities.

This clonotype was obtained from a young man in good health. Material for sequencing was naive CD4+ T cells sorted from blood. The subset here: CD45RA+ positively selected. The gene calls are TRBV7-4 and TRBJ2-7, with 9 bases fitting TRBD2. CDR3 sequence (DNA): TGTGCCAGCAGCTTACAGGCGGGAGGGCAATCCTACGAGCAGTACTTC. This codes for CASSLQAGGQSYEQYF.